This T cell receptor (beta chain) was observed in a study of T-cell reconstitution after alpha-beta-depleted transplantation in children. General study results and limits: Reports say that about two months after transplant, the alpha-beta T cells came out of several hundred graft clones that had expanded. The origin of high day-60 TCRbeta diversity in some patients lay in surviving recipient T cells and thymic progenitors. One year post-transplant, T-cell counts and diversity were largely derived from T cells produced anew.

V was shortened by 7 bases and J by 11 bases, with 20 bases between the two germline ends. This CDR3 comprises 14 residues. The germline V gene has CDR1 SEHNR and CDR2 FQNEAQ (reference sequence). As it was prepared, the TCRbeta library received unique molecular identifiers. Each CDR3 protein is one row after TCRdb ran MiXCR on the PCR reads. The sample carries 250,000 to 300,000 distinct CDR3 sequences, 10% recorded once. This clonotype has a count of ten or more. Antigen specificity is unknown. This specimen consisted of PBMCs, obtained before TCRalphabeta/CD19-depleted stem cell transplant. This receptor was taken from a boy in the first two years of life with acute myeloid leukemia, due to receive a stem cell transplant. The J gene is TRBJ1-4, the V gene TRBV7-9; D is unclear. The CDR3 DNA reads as TGTGCCAGCAACCAAAACACGGACTTTGAGAAACTGTTTTTT. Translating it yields CASNQNTDFEKLFF.